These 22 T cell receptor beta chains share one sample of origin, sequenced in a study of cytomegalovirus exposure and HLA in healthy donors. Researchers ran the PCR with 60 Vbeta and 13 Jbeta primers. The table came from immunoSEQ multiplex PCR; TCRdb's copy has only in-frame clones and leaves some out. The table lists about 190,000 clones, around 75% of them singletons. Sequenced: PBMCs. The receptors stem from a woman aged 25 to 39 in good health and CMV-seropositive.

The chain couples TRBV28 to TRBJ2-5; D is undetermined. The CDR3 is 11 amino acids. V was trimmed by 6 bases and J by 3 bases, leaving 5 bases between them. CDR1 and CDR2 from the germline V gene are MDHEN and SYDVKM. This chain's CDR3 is CASRREETQYF. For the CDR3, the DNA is TGTGCCAGCAGGAGAGAAGAGACCCAGTACTTC.

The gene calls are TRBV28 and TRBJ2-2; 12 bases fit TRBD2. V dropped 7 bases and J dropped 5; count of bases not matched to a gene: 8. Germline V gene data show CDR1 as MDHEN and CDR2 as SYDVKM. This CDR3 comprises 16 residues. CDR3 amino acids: CASTVPGTSGTGELFF. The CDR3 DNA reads TGTGCCAGCACCGTTCCCGGGACTAGCGGGACCGGGGAGCTGTTTTTT.

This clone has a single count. Written as DNA, the CDR3 is TGTGCCAGCAACACCCACGCCGGGACTAACTTATACGAGCAGTACTTC. Translation: CASNTHAGTNLYEQYF. The V gene is TRBV2, the J gene TRBJ2-7; 7 bases line up with TRBD2. The CDR3 spans 16 residues. The V segment lost 7 bases and the J segment 4 bases; nucleotides outside the gene matches: 16. CDR1 and CDR2 from the germline V gene are SNHLY and FYNNEI. Full variable domain (rest looked up from reference TRBV2 and TRBJ2-7): EPEVTQTPSHQVTQMGQEVILRCVPISNHLYFYWYRQILGQKVEFLVSFYNNEISEKSEIFDDQFSVERPDGSNFTLKIRSTKLEDSAMYFCASNTHAGTNLYEQYFGPGTRLTVT.

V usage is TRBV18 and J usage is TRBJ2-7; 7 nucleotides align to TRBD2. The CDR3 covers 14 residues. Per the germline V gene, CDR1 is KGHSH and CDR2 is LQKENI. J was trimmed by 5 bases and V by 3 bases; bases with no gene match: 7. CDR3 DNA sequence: TGTGCCAGCTCACCCCGGGGAGGGAGCAACGAGCAGTACTTC. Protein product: CASSPRGGSNEQYF.

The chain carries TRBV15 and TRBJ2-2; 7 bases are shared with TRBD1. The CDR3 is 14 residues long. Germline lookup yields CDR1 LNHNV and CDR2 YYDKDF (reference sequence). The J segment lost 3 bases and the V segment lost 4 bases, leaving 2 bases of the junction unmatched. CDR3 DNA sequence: TGTGCCACCAGCACAACAGGGGACACCGGGGAGCTGTTTTTT. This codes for CATSTTGDTGELFF.

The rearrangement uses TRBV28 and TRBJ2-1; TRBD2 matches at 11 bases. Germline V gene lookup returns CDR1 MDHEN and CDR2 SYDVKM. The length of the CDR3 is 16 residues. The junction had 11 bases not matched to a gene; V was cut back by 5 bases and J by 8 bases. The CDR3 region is CASSPLAGGASDEQFF. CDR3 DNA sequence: TGTGCCAGCAGTCCTCTAGCGGGAGGAGCCAGCGATGAGCAGTTCTTC.

In nucleotides, the CDR3 is TGTGCCAGCAGCCCGCGGCAGGGGGCCTCCTACGAGCAGTACTTC. Translation: CASSPRQGASYEQYF. The chain carries TRBV6-5 and TRBJ2-7, with 8 bases lining up with TRBD1. The CDR3 consists of 15 residues. J gave up 0 bases and V 6 bases, and 7 bases lay outside the gene matches. Germline V lookup: CDR1 MNHEY, CDR2 SVGAGI.

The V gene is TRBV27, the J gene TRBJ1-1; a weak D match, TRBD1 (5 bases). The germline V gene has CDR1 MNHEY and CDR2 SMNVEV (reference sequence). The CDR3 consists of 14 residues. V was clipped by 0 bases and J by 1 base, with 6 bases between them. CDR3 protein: CASSLSGGNTEAFF. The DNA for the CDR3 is TGTGCCAGCAGTTTATCCGGGGGGAACACTGAAGCTTTCTTT.

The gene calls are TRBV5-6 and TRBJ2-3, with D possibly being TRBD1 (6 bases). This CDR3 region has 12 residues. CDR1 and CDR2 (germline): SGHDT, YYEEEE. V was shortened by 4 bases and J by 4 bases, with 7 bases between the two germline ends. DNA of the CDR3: TGTGCCAGCAGCCAGGGGTCAGATACGCAGTATTTT. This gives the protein CASSQGSDTQYF.

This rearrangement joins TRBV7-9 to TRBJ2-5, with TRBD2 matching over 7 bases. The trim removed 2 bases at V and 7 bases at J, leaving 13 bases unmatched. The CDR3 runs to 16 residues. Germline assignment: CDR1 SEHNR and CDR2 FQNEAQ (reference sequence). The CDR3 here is CASSLLGVTSEATQYF. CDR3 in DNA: TGTGCCAGCAGCTTATTAGGGGTTACTAGCGAGGCGACCCAGTACTTC.

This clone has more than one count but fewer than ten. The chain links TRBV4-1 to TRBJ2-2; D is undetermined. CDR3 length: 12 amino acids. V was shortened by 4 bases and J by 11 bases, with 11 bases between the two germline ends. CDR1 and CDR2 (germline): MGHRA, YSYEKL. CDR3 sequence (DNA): TGCGCCAGCAGCCTTACTCTAGGAGAGCTGTTTTTT. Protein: CASSLTLGELFF.

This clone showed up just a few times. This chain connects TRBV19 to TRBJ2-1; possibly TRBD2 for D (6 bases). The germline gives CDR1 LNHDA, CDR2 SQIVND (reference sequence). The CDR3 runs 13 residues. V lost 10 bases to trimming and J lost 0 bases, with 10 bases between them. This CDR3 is CAIGTDSYNEQFF. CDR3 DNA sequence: TGTGCCATCGGGACTGACTCCTACAATGAGCAGTTCTTC.

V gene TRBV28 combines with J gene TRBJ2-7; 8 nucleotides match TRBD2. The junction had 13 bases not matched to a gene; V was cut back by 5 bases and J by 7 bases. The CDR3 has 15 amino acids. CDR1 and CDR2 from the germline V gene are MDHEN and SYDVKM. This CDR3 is CASSPGLAGSEEQYF. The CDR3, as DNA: TGTGCCAGCAGTCCTGGTTTAGCGGGATCGGAAGAGCAGTACTTC.

The CDR3 nucleotides are TGTGCCAGCAGCCCAGACACGGCTTGGGAGCAGTACTTC. This translates into CASSPDTAWEQYF. The V call is TRBV7-2, the J call TRBJ2-7, with D unclear. Germline values: CDR1 SGHTA, CDR2 FQGNSA. Trimming removed 5 bases from V and 7 bases from J, with 15 bases in between. The CDR3 length is 13 residues. Variable domain in full (rest from reference TRBV7-2 and TRBJ2-7): GAGVSQSPSNKVTEKGKDVELRCDPISGHTALYWYRQSLGQGLEFLIYFQGNSAPDKSGLPSDRFSAERTGGSVSTLTIQRTQQEDSAVYLCASSPDTAWEQYFGPGTRLTVT.

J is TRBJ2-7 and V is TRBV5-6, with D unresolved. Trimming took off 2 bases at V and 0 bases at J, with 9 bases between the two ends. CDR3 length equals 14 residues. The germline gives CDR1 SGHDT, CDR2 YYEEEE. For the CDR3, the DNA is TGTGCCAGCAGCTTTGGTCGGTCCTCCTACGAGCAGTACTTC. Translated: CASSFGRSSYEQYF.

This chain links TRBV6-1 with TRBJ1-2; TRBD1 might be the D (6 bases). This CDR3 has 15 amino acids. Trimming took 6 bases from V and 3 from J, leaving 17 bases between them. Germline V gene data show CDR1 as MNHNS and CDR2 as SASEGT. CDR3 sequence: CASRVGHLGDYGYTF. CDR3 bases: TGTGCCAGCAGGGTGGGACATCTCGGGGACTATGGCTACACCTTC.

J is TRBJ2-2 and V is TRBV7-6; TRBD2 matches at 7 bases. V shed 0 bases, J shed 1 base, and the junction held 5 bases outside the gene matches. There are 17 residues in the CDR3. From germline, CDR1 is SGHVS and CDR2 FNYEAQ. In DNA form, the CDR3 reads TGTGCCAGCAGCTTAGCAGGGACTACTAAGAACACCGGGGAGCTGTTTTTT. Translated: CASSLAGTTKNTGELFF.

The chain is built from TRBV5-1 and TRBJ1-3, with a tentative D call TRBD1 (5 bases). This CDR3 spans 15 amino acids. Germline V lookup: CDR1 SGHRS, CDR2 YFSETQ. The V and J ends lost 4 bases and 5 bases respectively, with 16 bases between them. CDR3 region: CASSPSWTPRNTIYF. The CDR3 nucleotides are TGCGCCAGCAGCCCGTCGTGGACACCGAGAAACACCATATATTTT.

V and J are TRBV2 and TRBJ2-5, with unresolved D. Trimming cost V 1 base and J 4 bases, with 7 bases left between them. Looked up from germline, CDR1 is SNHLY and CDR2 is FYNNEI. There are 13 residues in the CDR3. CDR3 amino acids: CASSEGQIETQYF. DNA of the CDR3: TGTGCCAGCAGTGAAGGTCAGATAGAGACCCAGTACTTC.

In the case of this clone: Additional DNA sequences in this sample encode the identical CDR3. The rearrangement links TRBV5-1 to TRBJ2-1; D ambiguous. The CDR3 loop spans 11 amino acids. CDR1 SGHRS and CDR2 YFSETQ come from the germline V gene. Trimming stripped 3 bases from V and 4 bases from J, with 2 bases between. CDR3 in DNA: TGCGCCAGCAGCTCATACAATGAGCAGTTCTTC. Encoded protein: CASSSYNEQFF.

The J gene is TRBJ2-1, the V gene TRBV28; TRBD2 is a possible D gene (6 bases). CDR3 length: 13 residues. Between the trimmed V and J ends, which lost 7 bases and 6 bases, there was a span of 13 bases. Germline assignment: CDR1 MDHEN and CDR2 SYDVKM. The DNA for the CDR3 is TGTGCCAGCAAGGCGGGGCCTGGCAATGAGCAGTTCTTC. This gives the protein CASKAGPGNEQFF.

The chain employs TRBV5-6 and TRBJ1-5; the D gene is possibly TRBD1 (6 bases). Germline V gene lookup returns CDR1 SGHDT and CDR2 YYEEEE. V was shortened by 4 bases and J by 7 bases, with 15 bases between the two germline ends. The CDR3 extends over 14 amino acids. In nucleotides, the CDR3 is TGTGCCAGCAGCCCGGAGGGGGGGGCGCAGCCCCAGCATTTT. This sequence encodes CASSPEGGAQPQHF.